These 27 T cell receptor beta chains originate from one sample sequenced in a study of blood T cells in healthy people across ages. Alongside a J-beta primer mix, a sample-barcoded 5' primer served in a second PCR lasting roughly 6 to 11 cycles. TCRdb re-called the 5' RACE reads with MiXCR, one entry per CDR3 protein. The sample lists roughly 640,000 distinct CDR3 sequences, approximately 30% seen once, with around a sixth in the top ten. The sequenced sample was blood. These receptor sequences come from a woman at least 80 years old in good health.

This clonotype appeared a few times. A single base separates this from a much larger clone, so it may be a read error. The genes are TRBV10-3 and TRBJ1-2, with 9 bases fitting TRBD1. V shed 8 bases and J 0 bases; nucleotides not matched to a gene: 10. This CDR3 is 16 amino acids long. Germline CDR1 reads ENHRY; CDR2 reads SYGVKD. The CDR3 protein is CAIVGQGLSTNYGYTF. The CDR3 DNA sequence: TGTGCCATCGTGGGACAGGGCCTTTCCACTAACTATGGCTACACCTTC.

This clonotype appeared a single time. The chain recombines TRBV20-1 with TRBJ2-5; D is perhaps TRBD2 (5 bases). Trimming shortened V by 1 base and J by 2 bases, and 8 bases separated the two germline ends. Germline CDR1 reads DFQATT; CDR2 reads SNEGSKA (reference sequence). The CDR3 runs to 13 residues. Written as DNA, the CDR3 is TGCAGTGCTAGAGTTTCGGGACAAGAGACCCAGTACTTC. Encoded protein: CSARVSGQETQYF.

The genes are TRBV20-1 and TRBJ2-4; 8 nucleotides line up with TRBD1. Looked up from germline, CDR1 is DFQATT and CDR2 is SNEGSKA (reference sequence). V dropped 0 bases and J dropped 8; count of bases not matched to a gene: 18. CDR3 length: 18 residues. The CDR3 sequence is CSARDPSLNRQGYYIQYF. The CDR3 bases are TGCAGTGCTAGAGATCCAAGCCTCAACCGACAGGGGTATTACATTCAGTACTTC.

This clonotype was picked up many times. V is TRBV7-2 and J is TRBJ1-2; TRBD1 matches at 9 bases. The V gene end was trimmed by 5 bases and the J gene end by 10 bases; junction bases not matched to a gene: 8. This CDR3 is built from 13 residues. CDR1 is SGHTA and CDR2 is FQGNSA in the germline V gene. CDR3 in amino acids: CASSRGQGRDYTF. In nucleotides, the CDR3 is TGTGCCAGCAGCCGTGGACAGGGGAGGGACTACACCTTC.

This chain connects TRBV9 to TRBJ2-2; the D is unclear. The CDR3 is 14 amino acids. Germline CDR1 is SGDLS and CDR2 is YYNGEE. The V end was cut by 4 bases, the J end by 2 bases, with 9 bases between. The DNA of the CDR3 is TGTGCCAGCAGCCCCCAGTTAAACACCGGGGAGCTGTTTTTT. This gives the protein CASSPQLNTGELFF.

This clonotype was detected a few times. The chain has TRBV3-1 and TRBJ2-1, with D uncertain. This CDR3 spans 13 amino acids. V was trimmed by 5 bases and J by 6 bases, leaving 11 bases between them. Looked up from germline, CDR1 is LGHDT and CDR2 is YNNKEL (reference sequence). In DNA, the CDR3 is TGTGCCAGCAGCGCAACAGAAGTCAATGAGCAGTTCTTC. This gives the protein CASSATEVNEQFF.

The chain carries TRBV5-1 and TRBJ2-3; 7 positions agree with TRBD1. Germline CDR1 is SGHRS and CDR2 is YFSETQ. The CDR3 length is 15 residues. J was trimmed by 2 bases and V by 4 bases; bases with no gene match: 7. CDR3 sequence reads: CASSLGGADTDTQYF. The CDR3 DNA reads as TGCGCCAGCAGCCTAGGGGGCGCCGACACAGATACGCAGTATTTT.

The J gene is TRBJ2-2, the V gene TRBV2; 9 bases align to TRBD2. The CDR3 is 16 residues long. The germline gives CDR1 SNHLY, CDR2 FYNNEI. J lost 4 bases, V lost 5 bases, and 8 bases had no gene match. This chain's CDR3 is CASSLGAGGLTGELFF. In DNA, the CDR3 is TGTGCCAGCAGTCTGGGAGCGGGGGGACTCACCGGGGAGCTGTTTTTT.

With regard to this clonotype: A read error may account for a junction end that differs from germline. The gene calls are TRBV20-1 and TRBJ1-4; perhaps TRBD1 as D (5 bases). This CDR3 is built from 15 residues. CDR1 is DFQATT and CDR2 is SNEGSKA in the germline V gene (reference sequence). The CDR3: CSARGGASLVEKRFF. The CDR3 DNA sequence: TGCAGTGCTAGAGGGGGCGCGAGTCTAGTTGAAAAACGGTTTTTT.

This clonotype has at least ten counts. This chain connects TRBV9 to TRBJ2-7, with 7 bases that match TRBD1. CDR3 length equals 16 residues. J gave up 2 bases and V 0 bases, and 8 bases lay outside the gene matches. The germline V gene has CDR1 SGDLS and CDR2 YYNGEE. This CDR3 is CASSVGTGEKPYEQYF. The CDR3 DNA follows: TGTGCCAGCAGCGTAGGTACAGGGGAAAAACCCTACGAGCAGTACTTC.

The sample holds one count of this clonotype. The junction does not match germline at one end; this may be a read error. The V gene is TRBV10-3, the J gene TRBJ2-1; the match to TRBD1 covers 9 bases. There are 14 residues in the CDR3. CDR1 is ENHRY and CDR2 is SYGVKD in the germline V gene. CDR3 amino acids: CAIKRDREGGEQFF. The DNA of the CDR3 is TGCGCCATCAAGAGGGACAGGGAGGGTGGGGAGCAGTTCTTC.

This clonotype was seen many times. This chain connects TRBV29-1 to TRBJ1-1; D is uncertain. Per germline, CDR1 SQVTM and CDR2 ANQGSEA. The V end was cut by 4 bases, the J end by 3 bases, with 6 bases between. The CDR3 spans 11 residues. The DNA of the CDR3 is TGCAGCGTTGTCCCGGACACTGAAGCTTTCTTT. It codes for CSVVPDTEAFF.

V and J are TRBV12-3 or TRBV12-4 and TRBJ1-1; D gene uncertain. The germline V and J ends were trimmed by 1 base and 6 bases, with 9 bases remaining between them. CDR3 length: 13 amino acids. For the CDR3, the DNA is TGTGCCAGCAGTTTAGTCAGTTCCGCTGAAGCTTTCTTT. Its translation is CASSLVSSAEAFF.

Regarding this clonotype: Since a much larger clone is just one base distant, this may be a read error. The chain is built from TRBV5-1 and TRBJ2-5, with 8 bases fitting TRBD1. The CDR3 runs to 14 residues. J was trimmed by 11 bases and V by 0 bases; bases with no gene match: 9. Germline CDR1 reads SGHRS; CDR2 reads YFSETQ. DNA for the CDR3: TGCGCCAGCAGCTTGGGACCAGGGGGCAATGAGCAGTACTTC. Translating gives CASSLGPGGNEQYF.

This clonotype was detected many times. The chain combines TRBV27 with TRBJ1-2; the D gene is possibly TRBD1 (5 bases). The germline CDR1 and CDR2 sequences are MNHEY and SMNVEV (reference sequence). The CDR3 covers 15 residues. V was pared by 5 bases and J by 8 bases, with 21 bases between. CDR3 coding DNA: TGTGCCAGCAGTCTCGCCGGGACTGGACGACGGGGCTACACCTTC. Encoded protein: CASSLAGTGRRGYTF.

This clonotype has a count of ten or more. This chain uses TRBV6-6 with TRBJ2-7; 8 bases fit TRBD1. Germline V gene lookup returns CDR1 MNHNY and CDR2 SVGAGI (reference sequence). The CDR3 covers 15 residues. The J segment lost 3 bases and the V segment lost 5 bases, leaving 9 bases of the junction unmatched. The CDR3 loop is CASSPGGQAFYEQYF. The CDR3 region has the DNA TGTGCCAGCAGTCCTGGGGGACAGGCATTCTACGAGCAGTACTTC.

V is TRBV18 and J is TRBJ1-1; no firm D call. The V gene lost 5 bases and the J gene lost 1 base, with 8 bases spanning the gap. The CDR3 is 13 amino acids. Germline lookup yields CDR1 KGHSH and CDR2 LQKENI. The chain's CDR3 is CASSANANTEAFF. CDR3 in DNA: TGTGCCAGCTCAGCAAATGCGAACACTGAAGCTTTCTTT.

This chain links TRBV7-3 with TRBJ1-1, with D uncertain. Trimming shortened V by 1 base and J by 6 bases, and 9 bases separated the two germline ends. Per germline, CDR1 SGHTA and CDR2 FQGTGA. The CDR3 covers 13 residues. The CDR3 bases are TGTGCCAGCAGCTTAAAGCGTGGGGCTGAAGCTTTCTTT. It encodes CASSLKRGAEAFF.

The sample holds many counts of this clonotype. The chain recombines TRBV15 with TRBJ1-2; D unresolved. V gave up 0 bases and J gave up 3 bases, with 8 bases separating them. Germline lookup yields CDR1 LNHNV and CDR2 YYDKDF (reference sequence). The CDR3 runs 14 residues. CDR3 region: CATSRDRPDYGYTF. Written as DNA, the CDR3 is TGTGCCACCAGCAGAGATCGGCCAGACTATGGCTACACCTTC.

The CDR3 bases are TGTGCCAGCAGCCCACTAGGCCAGGGGGCCACCGGGGAGCTGTTTTTT. This translates into CASSPLGQGATGELFF. The chain employs TRBV14 and TRBJ2-2; TRBD1 matches at 8 bases. The CDR3 extends over 16 amino acids. Germline V gives CDR1 SGHDN, CDR2 FVKESK. V was pared by 4 bases and J by 4 bases, with 8 bases of the junction left unmatched. Full variable domain (remainder filled in from reference TRBV14 and TRBJ2-2): EAGVTQFPSHSVIEKGQTVTLRCDPISGHDNLYWYRRVMGKEIKFLLHFVKESKQDESGMPNNRFLAERTGGTYSTLKVQPAELEDSGVYFCASSPLGQGATGELFFGEGSRLTVL.

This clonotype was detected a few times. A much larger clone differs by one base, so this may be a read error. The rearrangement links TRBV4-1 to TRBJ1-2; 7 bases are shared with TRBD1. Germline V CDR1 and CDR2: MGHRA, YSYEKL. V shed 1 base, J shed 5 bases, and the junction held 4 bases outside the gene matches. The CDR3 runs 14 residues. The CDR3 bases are TGCGCCAGCAGCCAAGTGGCAGGGGGATATGGCTACACCTTC. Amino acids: CASSQVAGGYGYTF.

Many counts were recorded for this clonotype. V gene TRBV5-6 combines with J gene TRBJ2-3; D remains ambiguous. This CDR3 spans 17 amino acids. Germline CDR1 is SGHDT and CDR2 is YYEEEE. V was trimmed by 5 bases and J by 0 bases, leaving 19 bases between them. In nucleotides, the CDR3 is TGTGCCAGCAGTTCGGGTTTGAAATACTCTAGCACAGATACGCAGTATTTT. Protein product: CASSSGLKYSSTDTQYF. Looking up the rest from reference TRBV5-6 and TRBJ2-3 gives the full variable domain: DAGVTQSPTHLIKTRGQQVTLRCSPKSGHDTVSWYQQALGQGPQFIFQYYEEEERQRGNFPDRFSGHQFPNYSSELNVNALLLGDSALYLCASSSGLKYSSTDTQYFGPGTRLTVL.

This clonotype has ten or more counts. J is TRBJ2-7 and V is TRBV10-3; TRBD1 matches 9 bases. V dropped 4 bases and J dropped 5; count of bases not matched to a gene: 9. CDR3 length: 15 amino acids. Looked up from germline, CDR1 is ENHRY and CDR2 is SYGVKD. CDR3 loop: CAISGNRGRMDEQYF. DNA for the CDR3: TGTGCCATCAGTGGAAACAGGGGGCGAATGGACGAGCAGTACTTC.

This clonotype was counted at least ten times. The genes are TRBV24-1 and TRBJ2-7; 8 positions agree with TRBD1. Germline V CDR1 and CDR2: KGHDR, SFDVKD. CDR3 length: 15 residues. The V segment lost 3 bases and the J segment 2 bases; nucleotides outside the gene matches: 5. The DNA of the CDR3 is TGTGCCACCAGTGATCCCGGGACAGGAACCTACGAGCAGTACTTC. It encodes CATSDPGTGTYEQYF.

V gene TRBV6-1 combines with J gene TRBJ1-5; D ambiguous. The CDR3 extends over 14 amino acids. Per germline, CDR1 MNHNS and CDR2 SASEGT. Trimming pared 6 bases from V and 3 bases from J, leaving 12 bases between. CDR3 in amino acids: CASREVADNQPQHF. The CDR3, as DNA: TGTGCCAGCAGGGAGGTGGCAGACAATCAGCCCCAGCATTTT.

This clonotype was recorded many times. CDR3 region: CASSKAGGGLHF. DNA of the CDR3: TGTGCCAGCAGCAAAGCTGGAGGGGGCCTCCACTTT. The V and J genes are TRBV21-1 and TRBJ1-6; TRBD1, the table's D call, was not compared with the DNA. TRBV21-1 is a known pseudogene. The CDR3 sequence is 12 residues long.

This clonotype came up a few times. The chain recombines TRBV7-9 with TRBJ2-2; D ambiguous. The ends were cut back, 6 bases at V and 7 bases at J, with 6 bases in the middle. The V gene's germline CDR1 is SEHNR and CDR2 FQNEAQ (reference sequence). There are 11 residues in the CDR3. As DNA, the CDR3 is TGTGCCAGCAGGATAGGCGGGGAGCTGTTTTTT. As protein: CASRIGGELFF. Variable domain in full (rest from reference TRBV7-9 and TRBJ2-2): DTGVSQNPRHKITKRGQNVTFRCDPISEHNRLYWYRQTLGQGPEFLTYFQNEAQLEKSRLLSDRFSAERPKGSFSTLEIQRTEQGDSAMYLCASRIGGELFFGEGSRLTVL.